This T cell receptor (beta chain) was found in a study of quantifying T cell responses using KT2 cells. The overall study: RNA was reverse transcribed with TCR alpha and beta constant-region primers. Study-level results: Very high KT2 spike-in numbers caused saturation in KT2 sequence detection.

CDR1 is MNHEY, CDR2 SVGEGT, per germline. V was pared by 6 bases and J by 5 bases, with 13 bases between. This CDR3 comprises 13 residues. The sample is PBMC spiked with counted cells of clone KT2. Different KT2-to-PBMC ratios were created with a constant PBMC count. This clonotype was picked up a small number of times. What it binds is unknown. A single-stranded UMI oligo with SP2 sequence was ligated to cDNA 3' ends. An equimolar mix of RC1.1 and RC1.2 primed the beta chain across TRBC1 and TRBC2. TCR alpha and beta chains were handled separately starting at the second PCR. One entry per CDR3 protein, called by TCRdb with MiXCR from the UMI-ligation and nested PCR reads. The profile shows fewer than 50,000 distinct CDR3 sequences, around 10% of them singletons.

This sequence was found in a human donor. The chain carries TRBV6-2 or TRBV6-3 and TRBJ2-5, with D hard to call. Sequencing was performed on PBMCs spiked with cells of the T cell clone KT2. CDR3 region: CASRKWKLETQYF. Written as DNA, the CDR3 is TGTGCCAGCAGAAAATGGAAGTTGGAGACCCAGTACTTC.